What follows are 32 T cell receptor beta chains derived from one specimen sequenced in a study of cytomegalovirus exposure and HLA in healthy donors. Method: immunoSEQ multiplex PCR; TCRdb's copy keeps in-frame clones and lacks some. The sample lists 45,000 to 65,000 clones, roughly 89% seen once, with roughly 15% in the top ten. Input material: PBMCs. These receptors came from a woman aged 18-29 years in good health and CMV-seronegative.

This chain links TRBV7-8 with TRBJ2-2; a weak D match, TRBD2 (6 bases). Germline V gives CDR1 SGHVS, CDR2 FQNEAQ. CDR3 length: 14 amino acids. Trimming left V 3 bases short and J 1 base short, with 6 bases between. As DNA, the CDR3 is TGTGCCAGCAGCTTGCGGGAGAACACCGGGGAGCTGTTTTTT. Translating gives CASSLRENTGELFF.

The chain carries TRBV13 and TRBJ2-7; possible D gene TRBD1, 6 bases. There are 14 residues in the CDR3. The germline V gene has CDR1 PRHDT and CDR2 FYEKMQ (reference sequence). V lost 0 bases, J lost 6 bases, and 12 bases lay in between. This CDR3 reads CASSLGGRGSEQYF. CDR3 bases: TGTGCCAGCAGCTTAGGTGGCAGGGGATCCGAGCAGTACTTC.

V and J are TRBV13 and TRBJ2-1; 10 bases align to TRBD2. V was clipped by 0 bases and J by 7 bases; unmatched bases: 3. The CDR3 is 15 amino acids. The germline V gene has CDR1 PRHDT and CDR2 FYEKMQ (reference sequence). The CDR3 DNA follows: TGTGCCAGCAGCTTAGGGACTAGCGGGTTGAATGAGCAGTTCTTC. It encodes CASSLGTSGLNEQFF. The variable domain in full, completed from reference TRBV13 and TRBJ2-1, reads AAGVIQSPRHLIKEKRETATLKCYPIPRHDTVYWYQQGPGQDPQFLISFYEKMQSDKGSIPDRFSAQQFSDYHSELNMSSLELGDSALYFCASSLGTSGLNEQFFGPGTRLTVL.

The chain links TRBV6-1 to TRBJ1-2; tentative D call: TRBD1 (5 bases). The germline V gene encodes CDR1 MNHNS and CDR2 SASEGT. With 2 bases removed from V and 5 bases from J, the gap between germline ends came to 12 bases. The CDR3 runs 14 residues. Written as DNA, the CDR3 is TGTGCCAGCAGTGAACGCGGGGGGGGGTATGGCTACACCTTC. This sequence encodes CASSERGGGYGYTF.

This sequence joins TRBV15 and TRBJ1-3; possible D gene TRBD1, 5 bases. There are 14 residues in the CDR3. The germline gives CDR1 LNHNV, CDR2 YYDKDF (reference sequence). V was cut by 2 bases and J by 2 bases, with 7 bases left in between. In DNA, the CDR3 is TGTGCCACCAGCAGACCGACAGCTGGAAACACCATATATTTT. It is translated as CATSRPTAGNTIYF.

V usage is TRBV2 and J usage is TRBJ1-1; D is unclear. Germline V CDR1 and CDR2: SNHLY, FYNNEI. This CDR3 is 12 amino acids long. V was cut by 6 bases and J by 1 base, with 6 bases left in between. The CDR3 coding sequence is TGTGCCAGCAGGCGAGCGAACACTGAAGCTTTCTTT. Amino acid sequence: CASRRANTEAFF.

The gene calls are TRBV30 and TRBJ1-2; D might be TRBD1 (5 bases). This CDR3 region has 13 residues. CDR1 and CDR2 from the germline V gene are GTSNPN and SVGIG (reference sequence). The CDR3 nucleotides read TGTGCTGGCTGGGGCGGGGCTGACTATGGCTACACCTTC. Its protein is CAGWGGADYGYTF.

V and J are TRBV27 and TRBJ2-5; D may be TRBD1 (6 bases). The CDR3 runs to 13 residues. CDR1 and CDR2 (germline): MNHEY, SMNVEV (reference sequence). V lost 5 bases, J lost 2 bases, and 9 bases lay in between. This chain's CDR3 is CASSPDRQETQYF. CDR3 nucleotides: TGTGCCAGCAGTCCGGACAGACAAGAGACCCAGTACTTC.

The chain combines TRBV19 with TRBJ2-7; TRBD2 aligns across 13 bases. V gave up 5 bases and J gave up 3 bases; unmatched junction bases: 4. Germline V lookup: CDR1 LNHDA, CDR2 SQIVND (reference sequence). The CDR3 consists of 15 residues. In nucleotides, the CDR3 is TGTGCCAGTAGTGAGACTAGCGGGGGGATCTACGAGCAGTACTTC. Its translation is CASSETSGGIYEQYF.

This sequence joins TRBV9 and TRBJ2-1, with D perhaps matching TRBD2 (6 bases). In germline, CDR1 is SGDLS, CDR2 YYNGEE. There are 15 residues in the CDR3. Trimming pared 0 bases from V and 5 bases from J, leaving 12 bases between. In DNA form, the CDR3 reads TGTGCCAGCAGCGTAGTGGGGGAGGTAAACAATGAGCAGTTCTTC. Translating gives CASSVVGEVNNEQFF.

The rearrangement joins TRBV2 to TRBJ1-3; TRBD1 is a possible D gene (5 bases). Germline lookup yields CDR1 SNHLY and CDR2 FYNNEI. Trimming removed 6 bases from V and 0 bases from J, with 15 bases in between. The CDR3 covers 16 residues. The CDR3 spells CASSEDPGFSGNTIYF. The CDR3 bases are TGTGCCAGCAGCGAGGACCCAGGGTTCTCTGGAAACACCATATATTTT.

The chain recombines TRBV28 with TRBJ1-1; 7 bases line up with TRBD1. V dropped 3 bases and J dropped 10; count of bases not matched to a gene: 17. Germline values: CDR1 MDHEN, CDR2 SYDVKM. The CDR3 is 16 residues long. The CDR3: CASSFSQGIDRPGAFF. The CDR3 DNA is TGTGCCAGCAGTTTCTCACAGGGGATCGACCGACCGGGAGCTTTCTTT.

CDR3 residues: CSARQGTYEQYF. The CDR3 DNA follows: TGCAGCGCCAGACAGGGAACCTACGAGCAGTACTTC. V usage is TRBV29-1 and J usage is TRBJ2-7; 7 nucleotides match TRBD1. The CDR3 totals 12 residues. Germline CDR1 is SQVTM and CDR2 is ANQGSEA. V lost 7 bases, J lost 2 bases, and 5 bases stayed unmatched.

The V gene is TRBV21-1, the J gene TRBJ1-4; the D segment call TRBD1 is taken from the table without a DNA check. TRBV21-1 is recorded as a pseudogene. CDR3 length: 17 amino acids. DNA of the CDR3: TGTGCCAGCAGCAAGTTTGGTCCCAAGGGGTCAAATGAAAAACTGTTTTTT. Translated, it gives CASSKFGPKGSNEKLFF.

J is TRBJ1-1 and V is TRBV29-1; D not resolved. Deletions cut 2 bases from V and 8 bases from J, with 6 bases between. This CDR3 comprises 10 residues. Germline V gene sequence: CDR1 SQVTM, CDR2 ANQGSEA. DNA of the CDR3: TGCAGCGTTGAAATCCTAGAAGCTTTCTTT. Translating gives CSVEILEAFF.

The gene calls are TRBV28 and TRBJ1-2, with TRBD1 identical over 7 bases. Unmatched junction bases numbered 7, after V lost 8 bases and J lost 4 bases. The CDR3 has 13 amino acids. Per germline, CDR1 MDHEN and CDR2 SYDVKM. DNA of the CDR3: TGTGCCAGCCGCACAGGGGCGACCTATGGCTACACCTTC. Its translation is CASRTGATYGYTF.

The V call is TRBV6-5, the J call TRBJ1-5; no firm D call. The germline V gene has CDR1 MNHEY and CDR2 SVGAGI. This CDR3 region has 13 residues. Trimming stripped 5 bases from V and 6 bases from J, with 11 bases between. The CDR3 DNA is TGTGCCAGCAGTGATGGCCCCAGTCAGCCCCAGCATTTT. It translates to CASSDGPSQPQHF.

The chain employs TRBV10-3 and TRBJ2-5; possible D gene TRBD2, 5 bases. This CDR3 contains 12 residues. V gave up 2 bases and J gave up 5 bases, with 6 bases separating them. CDR1 is ENHRY, CDR2 SYGVKD, per germline. The CDR3 protein is CAISERGETQYF. For the CDR3, the DNA is TGTGCCATCAGTGAGAGAGGGGAGACCCAGTACTTC.

This sequence joins TRBV7-2 and TRBJ1-6, with D tentatively TRBD1 (5 bases). V was shortened by 3 bases and J by 6 bases, with 9 bases between the two germline ends. The length of the CDR3 is 14 residues. The germline V gene encodes CDR1 SGHTA and CDR2 FQGNSA. As DNA, the CDR3 is TGTGCCAGCAGCTTTGGGACTGTTAATTCACCCCTCCACTTT. This encodes CASSFGTVNSPLHF.

V and J are TRBV4-1 and TRBJ2-7; 8 nucleotides line up with TRBD2. With 4 bases clipped from V and 1 base from J, the junction kept 9 bases outside the gene matches. The CDR3 extends over 16 amino acids. Per germline, CDR1 MGHRA and CDR2 YSYEKL. In DNA form, the CDR3 reads TGCGCCAGCAGCCTAGAAAGGACTAGCAGTTCCTACGAGCAGTACTTC. Protein product: CASSLERTSSSYEQYF.

The chain joins TRBV5-1 to TRBJ2-1; tentative D call: TRBD1 (5 bases). CDR3 length: 15 residues. The V end was cut by 0 bases, the J end by 0 bases, with 7 bases between. Per germline, CDR1 SGHRS and CDR2 YFSETQ. The CDR3 loop reads CASSLAGNSYNEQFF. The CDR3 nucleotides read TGCGCCAGCAGCTTGGCAGGGAACTCCTACAATGAGCAGTTCTTC. Full variable domain (missing parts from reference TRBV5-1 and TRBJ2-1): KAGVTQTPRYLIKTRGQQVTLSCSPISGHRSVSWYQQTPGQGLQFLFEYFSETQRNKGNFPGRFSGRQFSNSRSEMNVSTLELGDSALYLCASSLAGNSYNEQFFGPGTRLTVL.

The chain couples TRBV9 to TRBJ2-6, with D uncertain. Germline loops: CDR1 SGDLS, CDR2 YYNGEE. Deletions cut 7 bases from V and 3 bases from J, with 5 bases between. This CDR3 comprises 12 residues. The CDR3 DNA is TGTGCCAGCTCGCGTGGGGCCAACGTCCTGACTTTC. Translation gives CASSRGANVLTF.

V and J are TRBV18 and TRBJ1-6; 10 nucleotides align to TRBD1. Per the germline V gene, CDR1 is KGHSH and CDR2 is LQKENI. V lost 3 bases to trimming and J lost 7 bases; unmatched junction nucleotides: 3. The CDR3 is 15 residues long. CDR3 region: CASSPWDRGNSPLHF. The CDR3 DNA sequence: TGTGCCAGCTCACCTTGGGACAGGGGAAATTCACCCCTCCACTTT.

The gene calls are TRBV11-1 and TRBJ2-1, with TRBD2 matching over 10 bases. Germline V CDR1 and CDR2: SGHAT, FQDESV (reference sequence). The CDR3 totals 17 residues. V was pared by 1 base and J by 4 bases, with 7 bases of the junction left unmatched. Written as DNA, the CDR3 is TGTGCCAGCAGCTTAGATGGTCCTAGCGGGGGTTACAATGAGCAGTTCTTC. This sequence encodes CASSLDGPSGGYNEQFF.

The V call is TRBV5-6, the J call TRBJ2-7; D is unresolved. The CDR3 spans 13 residues. V lost 4 bases and J 2 bases, leaving 10 bases between the germline ends. From germline, CDR1 is SGHDT and CDR2 YYEEEE. This CDR3 is CASSHPLTYEQYF. The CDR3 coding sequence is TGTGCCAGCAGCCACCCTCTAACCTACGAGCAGTACTTC.

Here the CDR3 reads CSARGTFREKLFF. The CDR3 nucleotides are TGCAGCGCAAGAGGAACCTTTAGGGAAAAACTGTTTTTT. The chain has TRBV29-1 and TRBJ1-4; the D is unclear. From germline, CDR1 is SQVTM and CDR2 ANQGSEA. Trimming stripped 7 bases from V and 8 bases from J, with 17 bases between. The CDR3 loop spans 13 amino acids.

The rearrangement links TRBV4-3 to TRBJ1-4, with D possibly matching TRBD1 (6 bases). V dropped 0 bases and J dropped 8 bases, with 16 bases sitting between them. CDR1 is LGHNA, CDR2 YSLEER, per germline. The CDR3 sequence is 16 residues long. The CDR3 is CASSQELAGQGEKLFF. CDR3 DNA: TGCGCCAGCAGCCAAGAATTGGCCGGGCAGGGGGAAAAACTGTTTTTT.

The V and J genes are TRBV6-5 and TRBJ2-4; 7 bases agree with TRBD1. CDR1 is MNHEY, CDR2 SVGAGI, per germline. V lost 3 bases to trimming and J lost 15 bases; unmatched junction nucleotides: 5. CDR3 length: 11 amino acids. The CDR3 here is CASSYQGGLYF. The CDR3, as DNA: TGTGCCAGCAGTTATCAAGGGGGCTTGTACTTC.

The chain uses TRBV13 and TRBJ2-3, with 11 bases matching TRBD2. J was trimmed by 6 bases and V by 4 bases; bases with no gene match: 9. The V gene's germline CDR1 is PRHDT and CDR2 FYEKMQ (reference sequence). CDR3 length equals 16 residues. The CDR3 region has the DNA TGTGCCAGCAGCTATTATAGCGGGGGGGCCGTTGATACGCAGTATTTT. Its translation: CASSYYSGGAVDTQYF.

This chain connects TRBV4-1 to TRBJ2-1, with D hard to call. The V end was cut by 1 base, the J end by 6 bases, with 13 bases between. The CDR3 runs 15 residues. The germline CDR1 and CDR2 sequences are MGHRA and YSYEKL. CDR3 DNA: TGCGCCAGCAGCCAAGCGTGGAGCCCCGGCAATGAGCAGTTCTTC. It is translated as CASSQAWSPGNEQFF.

V usage is TRBV5-8 and J usage is TRBJ2-1; 8 nucleotides line up with TRBD2. The V gene's germline CDR1 is SGHTS and CDR2 YDEGEE. CDR3 size: 13 residues. V lost 3 bases to trimming and J lost 6 bases; unmatched junction nucleotides: 2. Written as DNA, the CDR3 is TGTGCCAGCAGCTACAGCGGGAGCAATGAGCAGTTCTTC. Translating gives CASSYSGSNEQFF.

J is TRBJ2-7 and V is TRBV5-4; 14 bases match TRBD2. Germline lookup yields CDR1 SGHNT and CDR2 YYREEE (reference sequence). The CDR3 is made up of 14 amino acids. Trimming took 5 bases from V and 7 from J; bases not matched to a gene: 5. In DNA, the CDR3 is TGTGCCAGCAGAACGACTAGCGGGGGGGGTGAGCAGTACTTC. This encodes CASRTTSGGGEQYF.